This is a list of T cell receptor beta chains from one sample in a study of cytomegalovirus exposure and HLA in healthy donors. TCRdb's copy holds only in-frame clones and misses some; the assay was immunoSEQ multiplex PCR. The sample lists 45,000 to 65,000 clones; 60% to 80% were seen once. The sequenced sample was PBMCs. The receptors were gathered from a woman aged 40 to 50 in good health and CMV-seropositive. Both conserved end residues are part of each CDR3. A D gene is named only where the DNA matches it firmly. Not all rows give a size; the values are once, few, many and, for expanded clones, a class.

d_gene	v_gene	j_gene	len	abundance	CDR3aa	CDR3nt
NA	TRBV20-1	TRBJ1-1	11	NA	CRGYRATEAFF	TGCAGGGGGTACAGGGCTACTGAAGCTTTCTTT
TRBD1	TRBV28	TRBJ2-1	16	NA	CASTPGQQGIYNEQFF	TGTGCCAGCACCCCGGGACAGCAAGGGATTTACAATGAGCAGTTCTTC
NA	TRBV7-2	TRBJ2-3	14	NA	CASSLRDNTDTQYF	TGTGCCAGCAGCCTCCGGGATAACACAGATACGCAGTATTTT
TRBD1	TRBV28	TRBJ1-6	14	NA	CASSPDRGREPLHF	TGTGCCAGCAGTCCGGACAGGGGACGGGAACCCCTCCACTTT
TRBD1	TRBV5-1	TRBJ1-2	15	NA	CASSPGDRGGYGYTF	TGCGCCAGCAGCCCCGGGGACAGGGGGGGCTATGGCTACACCTTC
NA	TRBV7-9	TRBJ1-5	15	few	CASSLGGGSNQPQHF	TGTGCCAGCAGCTTAGGAGGGGGTAGCAATCAGCCCCAGCATTTT
NA	TRBV25-1	TRBJ2-3	14	NA	CASSAAGRTDTQYF	TGTGCCAGCAGTGCTGCGGGTAGGACAGATACGCAGTATTTT
TRBD1	TRBV5-4	TRBJ1-2	15	NA	CASFSRQGFSYGYTF	TGTGCCAGCTTCTCTAGACAGGGGTTTAGCTATGGCTACACCTTC
NA	TRBV7-9	TRBJ1-2	13	NA	CASSLSGAHGYTF	TGTGCCAGCAGCTTAAGTGGGGCTCATGGCTACACCTTC
NA	TRBV30	TRBJ2-3	11	NA	CAWRGRDTQYF	TGTGCCTGGAGGGGGCGAGATACGCAGTATTTT
NA	TRBV7-2	TRBJ1-5	14	few	CASSPGSRNQPQHF	TGTGCCAGCAGCCCCGGTTCGCGCAATCAGCCCCAGCATTTT
NA	TRBV2	TRBJ2-6	13	NA	CASDFSGANVLTF	TGTGCCAGCGACTTCTCTGGGGCCAACGTCCTGACTTTC
NA	TRBV10-3	TRBJ1-4	15	NA	CAISESTGIPEKLFF	TGTGCCATCAGTGAGTCGACAGGTATTCCTGAAAAACTGTTTTTT
NA	TRBV27	TRBJ1-5	14	NA	CASSLYGSNQPQHF	TGTGCCAGCAGTTTATACGGGAGCAATCAGCCCCAGCATTTT
TRBD2	TRBV10-2	TRBJ2-7	18	NA	CASSAPSGTSGTAYEQYF	TGCGCCAGCAGTGCCCCCTCCGGGACTAGCGGGACCGCCTACGAGCAGTACTTC
NA	TRBV7-6	TRBJ2-3	15	NA	CASSSDSVSTDTQYF	TGTGCCAGCAGCTCGGACAGCGTTTCCACAGATACGCAGTATTTT
NA	TRBV5-1	TRBJ1-3	14	NA	CASSAQGSGNTIYF	TGCGCCAGCAGCGCACAGGGATCTGGAAACACCATATATTTT
NA	TRBV7-2	TRBJ1-2	13	NA	CASSLDTLYGYTF	TGTGCCAGCAGCTTAGACACCCTCTATGGCTACACCTTC
NA	TRBV29-1	TRBJ2-1	12	NA	CSGGTVYNEQFF	TGCAGTGGCGGGACAGTATACAATGAGCAGTTCTTC
NA	TRBV4-2	TRBJ1-4	15	NA	CASSQIEATNEKLFF	TGTGCCAGCAGCCAAATCGAGGCAACTAATGAAAAACTGTTTTTT
TRBD1	TRBV5-4	TRBJ1-2	13	NA	CASSNGTGYGYTF	TGTGCCAGCAGCAACGGGACAGGCTATGGCTACACCTTC
TRBD2	TRBV5-6	TRBJ2-7	13	few	CASSSGGEMEQYF	TGTGCCAGCAGCTCCGGGGGGGAGATGGAGCAGTACTTC
TRBD2	TRBV30	TRBJ2-2	15	NA	CAWKTGGFGTGELFF	TGTGCCTGGAAAACGGGGGGGTTCGGCACCGGGGAGCTGTTTTTT
NA	TRBV7-6	TRBJ1-4	12	NA	CASSLEAAELFF	TGTGCCAGCAGCTTAGAGGCGGCGGAACTGTTTTTT
TRBD1	TRBV28	TRBJ1-5	15	NA	CASSSRDSPNQPQHF	TGTGCCAGCAGTAGCCGGGACAGCCCCAATCAGCCCCAGCATTTT
NA	TRBV2	TRBJ1-5	15	few	CATTRRVGDNQPQHF	TGTGCCACCACGCGTAGGGTGGGAGACAATCAGCCCCAGCATTTT
NA	TRBV10-3	TRBJ1-4	14	NA	CAISDPGFDEKLFF	TGTGCCATCAGTGACCCCGGGTTCGACGAAAAACTGTTTTTT
TRBD2	TRBV5-6	TRBJ2-7	16	NA	CASSSPGLAASYEQYF	TGTGCCAGCAGCTCTCCGGGACTAGCGGCATCCTACGAGCAGTACTTC
TRBD1	TRBV9	TRBJ1-2	15	NA	CASSPRTGDNYGYTF	TGTGCCAGCAGCCCTCGGACAGGGGACAACTATGGCTACACCTTC
TRBD2	TRBV6-5	TRBJ2-5	16	NA	CASSYSTASGAETQYF	TGTGCCAGCAGTTACTCGACAGCTAGCGGGGCAGAGACCCAGTACTTC
TRBD1	TRBV7-2	TRBJ1-5	16	NA	CASSTGDRGSNQPQHF	TGTGCCAGCAGCACCGGGGACAGGGGAAGCAATCAGCCCCAGCATTTT
NA	TRBV9	TRBJ2-2	15	NA	CASSVGGGNTGELFF	TGTGCCAGCAGCGTAGGAGGTGGGAACACCGGGGAGCTGTTTTTT
TRBD1	TRBV7-9	TRBJ1-2	13	NA	CASSLQGAEGYTF	TGTGCCAGCAGCTTACAGGGGGCGGAGGGCTACACCTTC
NA	TRBV5-1	TRBJ2-7	15	NA	CASSPALGGTYEQYF	TGCGCCAGCAGCCCTGCTCTCGGGGGTACCTACGAGCAGTACTTC
TRBD2	TRBV7-2	TRBJ2-7	15	NA	CASSLAGGLTYEQYF	TGTGCCAGCAGCTTAGCGGGGGGGTTAACCTACGAGCAGTACTTC
NA	TRBV10-1	TRBJ2-2	13	NA	CASRDLTTGELFF	TGCGCCAGCCGCGACTTGACCACCGGGGAGCTGTTTTTT
TRBD1	TRBV10-2	TRBJ2-2	16	NA	CASSALGGLNTGELFF	TGCGCCAGCAGTGCTCTAGGGGGCCTTAACACCGGGGAGCTGTTTTTT
NA	TRBV6-6	TRBJ1-5	16	NA	CASSRAPSRAGQPQHF	TGTGCCAGCAGCCGGGCCCCTTCCCGGGCGGGTCAGCCCCAGCATTTT
TRBD2	TRBV4-2	TRBJ2-7	18	NA	CASSQAPTGGGANHEQYF	TGTGCCAGCAGCCAAGCCCCTACGGGCGGGGGGGCCAACCACGAGCAGTACTTC
NA	TRBV29-1	TRBJ1-2	10	NA	CSAREQGYTF	TGCAGCGCCCGGGAGCAAGGCTACACCTTC
TRBD1	TRBV7-2	TRBJ2-2	16	NA	CASSLRRDRYSGELFF	TGTGCCAGCAGCTTGAGAAGGGACAGGTACTCCGGGGAGCTGTTTTTT
TRBD1	TRBV6-1	TRBJ1-3	15	NA	CASRPPGQGGNTIYF	TGTGCCAGCAGACCTCCGGGACAGGGGGGAAACACCATATATTTT
TRBD2	TRBV29-1	TRBJ2-1	16	NA	CSVVGWGGSSYNEQFF	TGCAGCGTTGTGGGGTGGGGGGGTAGCTCCTACAATGAGCAGTTCTTC
TRBD1	TRBV7-2	TRBJ2-3	15	few	CASSFTGTGKDTQYF	TGTGCCAGCAGCTTCACCGGGACAGGGAAGGATACGCAGTATTTT
NA	TRBV28	TRBJ1-2	12	once	CASTGVNYGYTF	TGTGCCAGCACAGGGGTTAACTATGGCTACACCTTC
TRBD1	TRBV19	TRBJ1-1	14	NA	CASRRTGMNTEAFF	TGTGCCAGTAGAAGGACAGGGATGAATACTGAAGCTTTCTTT
NA	TRBV18	TRBJ2-1	13	once	CASSRKEGWEQFF	TGTGCCAGCTCACGAAAGGAGGGGTGGGAGCAGTTCTTC
NA	TRBV29-1	TRBJ1-3	13	NA	CSVGGSSGNTIYF	TGCAGCGTGGGTGGGAGCTCTGGAAACACCATATATTTT
NA	TRBV20-1	TRBJ1-1	11	NA	CSASMNTEAFF	TGCAGTGCTAGTATGAACACTGAAGCTTTCTTT
NA	TRBV10-3	TRBJ1-1	15	NA	CAISESKGPNTEAFF	TGTGCCATCAGTGAGTCGAAGGGGCCCAACACTGAAGCTTTCTTT
NA	TRBV7-2	TRBJ2-3	16	NA	CASSFRRGPSTDTQYF	TGTGCCAGCAGCTTCAGGAGGGGCCCCTCCACAGATACGCAGTATTTT
NA	TRBV6-6	TRBJ1-6	15	NA	CASSYDAGSNSPLHF	TGTGCCAGCAGTTACGATGCGGGCAGTAATTCACCCCTCCACTTT
NA	TRBV25-1	TRBJ1-2	13	NA	CASSEGQGISYTF	TGTGCCAGCAGTGAAGGGCAGGGCATAAGCTACACCTTC